A single sample is the source of the 26 T cell receptor beta chains below, sequenced in a study of graft-versus-host responses after intestinal transplantation. This table comes from immunoSEQ multiplex PCR, and its TCRdb copy is limited to in-frame clones, with some not included. There are under 25,000 clones in the sample; around 86% occur only once, and 51% lies in the top ten. This sample comprised bone marrow, obtained just under 130 days after transplant. The receptors here all came from a human patient who received an intestinal transplant, so some T cells may come from the graft donor.

This chain links TRBV29-1 with TRBJ2-4; D may be TRBD2 (5 bases). Per the germline V gene, CDR1 is SQVTM and CDR2 is ANQGSEA. The CDR3 runs to 15 residues. This CDR3 reads CNDWIALIAKNIQYF. The CDR3 DNA follows: TGCAACGATTGGATAGCGTTAATAGCCAAAAACATTCAGTACTTC.

The V and J genes are TRBV4-2 and TRBJ2-1, with a tentative D call TRBD2 (6 bases). Trimming took 2 bases from V and 4 from J, leaving 12 bases between them. Germline CDR1 reads LGHNA; CDR2 reads YNFKEQ. This CDR3 spans 15 amino acids. The CDR3 bases are TGTGCCAGCAGCCAAACTCGGGACTTATACAATGAGCAGTTCTTC. This translates into CASSQTRDLYNEQFF.

CDR3 nucleotide sequence: TGTGCCAGCAGTCCCAACCAGGGGTCCTACGAGCAGTACTTC. This codes for CASSPNQGSYEQYF. The J gene is TRBJ2-7, the V gene TRBV28; TRBD1 might be the D (6 bases). In germline, CDR1 is MDHEN, CDR2 SYDVKM. There are 14 residues in the CDR3. V gave up 5 bases and J gave up 1 base, with 12 bases separating them.

The rearrangement uses TRBV7-9 and TRBJ2-1; D gene ambiguous. Germline V gene data show CDR1 as SEHNR and CDR2 as FQNEAQ (reference sequence). V was clipped by 3 bases and J by 8 bases, with 11 bases between them. The CDR3 has 13 amino acids. CDR3 in amino acids: CASSFLYPDEQFF. The DNA for the CDR3 is TGTGCCAGCAGCTTCCTATACCCGGATGAGCAGTTCTTC.

This chain connects TRBV5-5 to TRBJ1-2; D not resolved. This CDR3 region has 16 residues. Trimming cost V 7 bases and J 4 bases, with 23 bases left between them. The germline gives CDR1 SGHKS, CDR2 YYEKEE (reference sequence). CDR3 sequence (DNA): TGTGCCAGCTGTCTTTTTATCTCGCGAAAGACCTATGGCTACACCTTC. Its translation is CASCLFISRKTYGYTF.

The V call is TRBV11-1, the J call TRBJ2-3; D is possibly TRBD1 (6 bases). Germline assignment: CDR1 SGHAT and CDR2 FQDESV (reference sequence). The CDR3 contains 14 residues. V was pared by 8 bases and J by 2 bases, with 14 bases between. CDR3 protein: CASGRGGNTDTQYF. In DNA form, the CDR3 reads TGTGCCAGCGGCCGAGGGGGTAACACAGATACGCAGTATTTT.

The chain recombines TRBV7-6 with TRBJ2-7; TRBD1 agrees at 9 bases. The CDR3 runs 15 residues. V gave up 5 bases and J gave up 7 bases; unmatched junction bases: 12. In germline, CDR1 is SGHVS, CDR2 FNYEAQ. The CDR3 sequence is CASSTKTGGAGEQYF. CDR3 in DNA: TGTGCCAGCAGCACAAAAACAGGGGGCGCGGGAGAGCAGTACTTC.

CDR3 protein: CACIRDGSYNEQFF. The CDR3 DNA follows: TGTGCCTGCATCAGAGACGGATCCTACAATGAGCAGTTCTTC. V usage is TRBV2 and J usage is TRBJ2-1; D not certain. Germline V gene lookup returns CDR1 SNHLY and CDR2 FYNNEI. The ends were cut back, 11 bases at V and 1 base at J, with 15 bases in the middle. The CDR3 sequence is 14 residues long.

The chain has TRBV6-5 and TRBJ1-4, with 9 bases aligning to TRBD1. Germline V gene data show CDR1 as MNHEY and CDR2 as SVGAGI. V lost 2 bases and J lost 8; bases outside the gene matches: 0. This CDR3 comprises 13 residues. The CDR3 bases are TGTGCCAGCAGTTACGGGACAGGGGAAAAACTGTTTTTT. It translates to CASSYGTGEKLFF.

Concerning this clone: A junction boundary mismatches the germline segment, possibly from a read error. The chain is built from TRBV6-5 and TRBJ2-1, with 10 bases matching TRBD2. This CDR3 region has 14 residues. Germline-derived CDR1 and CDR2 are MNHEY and SVGAGI. The CDR3 is CASSENEAGGPSVF. The CDR3 coding sequence is TGTGCCAGCAGTGAAAACGAAGCGGGAGGGCCCTCGGTCTTC.

J is TRBJ2-7 and V is TRBV30, with 12 bases aligning to TRBD2. The CDR3 runs 13 residues. Unmatched junction bases numbered 2, after V lost 1 base and J lost 7 bases. Germline V CDR1 and CDR2: GTSNPN, SVGIG (reference sequence). The CDR3 DNA is TGTGCCTGGAGTGCCGGGACTAGCGGGGAGCAGTACTTC. This gives the protein CAWSAGTSGEQYF.

The chain combines TRBV4-2 with TRBJ2-3; TRBD2 agrees at 10 bases. With 0 bases clipped from V and 1 base from J, the junction kept 1 base outside the gene matches. The CDR3 has 16 amino acids. CDR1 LGHNA and CDR2 YNFKEQ come from the germline V gene. CDR3 DNA: TGTGCCAGCAGCCAAGATCTAGCGGGAGGCACAGATACGCAGTATTTT. It translates to CASSQDLAGGTDTQYF.

The gene calls are TRBV5-1 and TRBJ2-7, with 10 bases identical to TRBD2. The J segment lost 4 bases and the V segment lost 0 bases, leaving 7 bases of the junction unmatched. This CDR3 spans 16 amino acids. CDR1 is SGHRS and CDR2 is YFSETQ in the germline V gene. CDR3: CASSLGTSGDRYEQYF. CDR3 nucleotide sequence: TGCGCCAGCAGCTTGGGGACTAGCGGAGACCGATACGAGCAGTACTTC.

V is TRBV30 and J is TRBJ2-2, with 7 bases matching TRBD2. J was trimmed by 4 bases and V by 5 bases; bases with no gene match: 10. This CDR3 spans 15 amino acids. CDR1 is GTSNPN, CDR2 SVGIG, per germline (reference sequence). CDR3 sequence reads: CAWGGEGLSTGELFF. CDR3 bases: TGTGCCTGGGGCGGAGAGGGACTATCCACCGGGGAGCTGTTTTTT.

The count of this clone is one. The chain carries TRBV19 and TRBJ2-7; D gene uncertain. From germline, CDR1 is LNHDA and CDR2 SQIVND (reference sequence). V lost 7 bases and J lost 3, with 13 bases in between. CDR3 length: 13 amino acids. CDR3 amino acids: CASTPGGDYEQYF. DNA for the CDR3: TGTGCCAGTACCCCTGGTGGGGACTACGAGCAGTACTTC.

The chain uses TRBV5-4 and TRBJ2-7; 8 bases match TRBD1. The ends lost 0 bases at V and 5 bases at J; junction bases unmatched: 13. This CDR3 comprises 17 residues. Germline values: CDR1 SGHNT, CDR2 YYREEE (reference sequence). CDR3 region: CASSLAGGGPGGDEQYF. The CDR3 DNA reads TGTGCCAGCAGCTTGGCCGGGGGAGGACCAGGGGGCGACGAGCAGTACTTC.

This clone showed up just once. The chain couples TRBV11-1 to TRBJ2-7; D possibly corresponds to TRBD1 (5 bases). Trimming cost V 4 bases and J 3 bases, with 7 bases left between them. Germline-derived CDR1 and CDR2 are SGHAT and FQDESV (reference sequence). This CDR3 spans 12 amino acids. CDR3 loop: CASSSGIYEQYF. CDR3 coding DNA: TGTGCCAGCAGCTCAGGGATCTACGAGCAGTACTTC.

The chain recombines TRBV9 with TRBJ1-6, with 7 bases identical to TRBD1. The V gene end was trimmed by 3 bases and the J gene end by 9 bases; junction bases not matched to a gene: 3. The CDR3 consists of 13 residues. CDR1 and CDR2 (germline): SGDLS, YYNGEE. CDR3 sequence: CASSETGSSPLHF. CDR3 nucleotide sequence: TGTGCCAGCAGCGAGACAGGGAGTTCACCCCTCCACTTT.

This clone turned up a few times. V usage is TRBV14 and J usage is TRBJ1-4; the D gene is possibly TRBD1 (5 bases). V lost 1 base and J 13 bases, leaving 7 bases between the germline ends. The CDR3 spans 11 residues. Germline V gives CDR1 SGHDN, CDR2 FVKESK. CDR3 nucleotides: TGTGCCAGCAGCCAAGGGGGGAGACTGTTTTTT. The encoded protein is CASSQGGRLFF. Filled out from reference TRBV14 and TRBJ1-4, the complete variable domain reads EAGVTQFPSHSVIEKGQTVTLRCDPISGHDNLYWYRRVMGKEIKFLLHFVKESKQDESGMPNNRFLAERTGGTYSTLKVQPAELEDSGVYFCASSQGGRLFFGSGTQLSVL.

V gene TRBV15 combines with J gene TRBJ1-2; 7 bases match TRBD1. CDR1 LNHNV and CDR2 YYDKDF come from the germline V gene (reference sequence). The CDR3 is made up of 14 amino acids. V gave up 1 base and J gave up 8 bases; unmatched junction bases: 7. CDR3 in amino acids: CATSRAQGEDGYTF. Written as DNA, the CDR3 is TGTGCCACCAGCAGAGCGCAGGGGGAGGACGGCTACACCTTC.

The rearrangement uses TRBV10-2 and TRBJ2-7; TRBD2 matches 7 bases. With 6 bases clipped from V and 2 bases from J, the junction kept 10 bases outside the gene matches. This CDR3 region has 15 residues. The V gene's germline CDR1 is WSHSY and CDR2 SAAADI. The CDR3 DNA sequence: TGCGCCAGCAGAGAGATAGCGGGTCCAACCTACGAGCAGTACTTC. It yields the protein CASREIAGPTYEQYF.

The V call is TRBV5-1, the J call TRBJ2-5; a weak D match, TRBD2 (6 bases). In germline, CDR1 is SGHRS, CDR2 YFSETQ. With 4 bases removed from V and 5 bases from J, the gap between germline ends came to 21 bases. The CDR3 loop spans 16 amino acids. This chain's CDR3 is CASSAERELMRETQYF. CDR3 nucleotide sequence: TGCGCCAGCAGCGCCGAACGGGAGTTGATGCGGGAGACCCAGTACTTC.

A note on this clone: The junction differs from germline at one of its ends, possibly a read error. This chain uses TRBV19 with TRBJ2-1, with 7 positions matching TRBD2. The germline V gene encodes CDR1 LNHDA and CDR2 SQIVND (reference sequence). CDR3 size: 14 residues. CDR3 amino acids: CASSIGGGYNGQFF. The CDR3 DNA sequence: TGTGCCAGTAGTATTGGCGGGGGTTACAATGGGCAGTTCTTC.

The chain is built from TRBV4-2 and TRBJ2-5; D unclear. This CDR3 region has 15 residues. Germline assignment: CDR1 LGHNA and CDR2 YNFKEQ. The ends were cut back, 5 bases at V and 5 bases at J, with 18 bases in the middle. As DNA, the CDR3 is TGTGCCAGCAGCTCAACACCTAGTGGGTTTGAGACCCAGTACTTC. Its translation is CASSSTPSGFETQYF.

This chain links TRBV30 with TRBJ1-3, with TRBD1 as a possible D gene (6 bases). V lost 8 bases to trimming and J lost 0 bases, with 17 bases between them. The germline V gene has CDR1 GTSNPN and CDR2 SVGIG (reference sequence). The CDR3 is made up of 15 amino acids. The CDR3 loop reads CAARAGVSSGNTIYF. The CDR3 DNA reads TGTGCCGCCCGGGCAGGGGTGAGCTCTGGAAACACCATATATTTT.

This rearrangement joins TRBV4-2 to TRBJ2-1; 8 bases agree with TRBD2. CDR1 and CDR2 (germline): LGHNA, YNFKEQ. J lost 8 bases, V lost 0 bases, and 6 bases had no gene match. The CDR3 length is 15 residues. CDR3 protein: CASSQEVAGRYEQFF. The DNA of the CDR3 is TGTGCCAGCAGCCAAGAGGTAGCGGGACGGTATGAGCAGTTCTTC.